The sequence of this TCR beta chain was determined in a study of cytomegalovirus exposure and HLA in healthy donors. 60 Vbeta and 13 Jbeta primers were used in PCR. The method was immunoSEQ multiplex PCR; TCRdb's version includes in-frame clones alone and lacks a portion of them. The data contain about 97,000 clones, about four fifths of them seen just once; the ten biggest clones take up about 4.8%. Per the germline V gene, CDR1 is LNHDA and CDR2 is SQIVND (reference sequence). Between the trimmed V and J ends, which lost 6 bases and 5 bases, there was a span of 10 bases. This CDR3 spans 12 amino acids.

The origin of this receptor is a man aged 35 to 55 in good health and CMV-seropositive. This chain uses TRBV19 with TRBJ1-2; unclear D gene. Sample: PBMCs. CDR3 sequence reads: CASSNSGYGYTF. Written as DNA, the CDR3 is TGTGCCAGTAGCAACTCGGGGTATGGCTACACCTTC.